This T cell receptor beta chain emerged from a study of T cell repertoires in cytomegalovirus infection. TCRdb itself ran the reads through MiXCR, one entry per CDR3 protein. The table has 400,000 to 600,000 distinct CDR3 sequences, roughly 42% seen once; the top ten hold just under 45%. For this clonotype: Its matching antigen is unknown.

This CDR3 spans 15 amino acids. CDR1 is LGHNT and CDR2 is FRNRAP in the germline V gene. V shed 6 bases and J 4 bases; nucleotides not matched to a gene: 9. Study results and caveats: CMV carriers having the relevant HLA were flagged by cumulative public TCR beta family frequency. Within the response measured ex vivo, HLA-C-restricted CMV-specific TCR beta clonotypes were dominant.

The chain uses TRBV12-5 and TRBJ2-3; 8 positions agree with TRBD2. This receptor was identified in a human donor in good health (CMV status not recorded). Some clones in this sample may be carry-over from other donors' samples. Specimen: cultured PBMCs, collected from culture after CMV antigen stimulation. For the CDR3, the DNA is TGTGCTAGTGGAACAACAGGAGCGGGGGCAGATACGCAGTATTTT. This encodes CASGTTGAGADTQYF.